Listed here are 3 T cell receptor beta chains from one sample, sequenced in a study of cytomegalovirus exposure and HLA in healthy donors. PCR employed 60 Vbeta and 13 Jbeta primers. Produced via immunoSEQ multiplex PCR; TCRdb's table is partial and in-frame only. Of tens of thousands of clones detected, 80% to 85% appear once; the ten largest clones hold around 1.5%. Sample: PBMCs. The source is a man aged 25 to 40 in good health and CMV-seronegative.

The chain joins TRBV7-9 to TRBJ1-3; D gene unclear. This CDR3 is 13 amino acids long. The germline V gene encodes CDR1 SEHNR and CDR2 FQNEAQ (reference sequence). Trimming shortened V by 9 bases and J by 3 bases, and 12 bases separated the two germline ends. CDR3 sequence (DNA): TGTGCCAGAGCGGAAGCTGGTGGAAACACCATATATTTT. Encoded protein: CARAEAGGNTIYF.

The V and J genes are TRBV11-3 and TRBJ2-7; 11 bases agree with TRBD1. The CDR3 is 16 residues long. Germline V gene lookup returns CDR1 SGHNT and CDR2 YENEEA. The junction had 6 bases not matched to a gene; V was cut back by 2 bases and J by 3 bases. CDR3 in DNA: TGTGCCAGCAGCTTACCTCCGGGACAGGGGGTCTACGAGCAGTACTTC. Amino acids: CASSLPPGQGVYEQYF.

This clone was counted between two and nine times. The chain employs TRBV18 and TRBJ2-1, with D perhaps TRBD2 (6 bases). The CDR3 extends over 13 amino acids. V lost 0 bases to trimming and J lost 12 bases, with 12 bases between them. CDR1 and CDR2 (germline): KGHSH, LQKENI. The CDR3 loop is CASSPPGRDGQFF. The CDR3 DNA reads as TGTGCCAGCTCACCACCGGGGCGGGACGGGCAGTTCTTC.